The 30 T cell receptor beta chains reported below all come from one sample, sequenced in a study of cytomegalovirus exposure and HLA in healthy donors. The PCR was carried out with 60 Vbeta primers and 13 Jbeta primers. Some clones are missing from TCRdb's copy, which holds only in-frame ones; the method was immunoSEQ multiplex PCR. The sample contains about 160,000 clones, 87% of which appear only once. Sequenced input: PBMCs. These receptors were collected from a woman in her twenties or thirties in good health and CMV-seronegative.

The chain recombines TRBV2 with TRBJ2-7; D is perhaps TRBD1 (7 bases). Trimming pared 4 bases from V and 1 base from J, leaving 23 bases between. Looked up from germline, CDR1 is SNHLY and CDR2 is FYNNEI. CDR3 length equals 18 residues. This CDR3 reads CASSGDLGGGAWSYEQYF. The DNA for the CDR3 is TGTGCCAGCAGTGGCGACCTTGGAGGGGGCGCATGGTCCTACGAGCAGTACTTC. The variable domain in full, with the rest retrieved from reference TRBV2 and TRBJ2-7, is EPEVTQTPSHQVTQMGQEVILRCVPISNHLYFYWYRQILGQKVEFLVSFYNNEISEKSEIFDDQFSVERPDGSNFTLKIRSTKLEDSAMYFCASSGDLGGGAWSYEQYFGPGTRLTVT.

This sequence joins TRBV4-1 and TRBJ2-1; tentatively, D is TRBD2 (6 bases). The CDR3 is 14 residues long. Trimming removed 0 bases from V and 15 bases from J, with 18 bases in between. Germline CDR1 and CDR2: MGHRA and YSYEKL. The CDR3 region has the DNA TGCGCCAGCAGCCAAGAGGGTAATAGGCCGGAGGGGTTCTTC. As protein: CASSQEGNRPEGFF.

This rearrangement joins TRBV27 to TRBJ2-1; 8 bases map to TRBD1. CDR3 length equals 12 residues. V gave up 6 bases and J gave up 13 bases; unmatched junction bases: 8. The germline gives CDR1 MNHEY, CDR2 SMNVEV (reference sequence). The CDR3 nucleotides read TGTGCCAGCAGGCTCCAGGGGGCGGCCCAGTTCTTC. Residues: CASRLQGAAQFF.

The chain couples TRBV7-6 to TRBJ2-1; D unclear. Germline V CDR1 and CDR2: SGHVS, FNYEAQ. With 1 base removed from V and 7 bases from J, the gap between germline ends came to 5 bases. The CDR3 has 12 amino acids. The CDR3 reads CASSLDRNEQFF. The CDR3 DNA reads TGTGCCAGCAGCTTAGACAGAAATGAGCAGTTCTTC.

The rearrangement joins TRBV18 to TRBJ1-4; D unclear. In germline, CDR1 is KGHSH, CDR2 LQKENI. The CDR3 has 13 amino acids. The V end lost 4 bases, the J end lost 7 bases, and 10 bases lay between the germline ends. This CDR3 is CASSRVGSEKLFF. The CDR3, as DNA: TGTGCCAGCTCACGAGTTGGGAGTGAAAAACTGTTTTTT.

The chain links TRBV29-1 to TRBJ2-7; perhaps TRBD2 as D (6 bases). Looked up from germline, CDR1 is SQVTM and CDR2 is ANQGSEA. This CDR3 has 13 residues. V was pared by 2 bases and J by 1 base, with 9 bases between. The CDR3 nucleotides are TGCAGCGTTGAAACTAGCTGGTCCTACGAGCAGTACTTC. Translating it yields CSVETSWSYEQYF.

A single count supports this clone. The chain links TRBV7-9 to TRBJ2-5; D is unclear. Trimming left V 5 bases short and J 4 bases short, with 17 bases between. Germline V lookup: CDR1 SEHNR, CDR2 FQNEAQ (reference sequence). The CDR3 extends over 15 amino acids. The CDR3 spells CASSASINLPETQYF. DNA of the CDR3: TGTGCCAGCAGCGCGTCGATAAACCTTCCAGAGACCCAGTACTTC.

The genes are TRBV5-4 and TRBJ1-6, with a weak D call TRBD1 (5 bases). Germline V gives CDR1 SGHNT, CDR2 YYREEE (reference sequence). The CDR3 runs to 17 residues. V shed 4 bases and J shed 7 bases, with 21 bases lying between them. In DNA form, the CDR3 reads TGTGCCAGCAGCCAAACGGAGAGATCGGACACCAATTCACCCCTCCACTTT. This codes for CASSQTERSDTNSPLHF.

This chain joins TRBV6-6 and TRBJ2-6; D might be TRBD1 (6 bases). The germline V gene encodes CDR1 MNHNY and CDR2 SVGAGI (reference sequence). V gave up 5 bases and J gave up 1 base, with 6 bases separating them. This CDR3 has 14 amino acids. CDR3 coding DNA: TGTGCCAGCAGTAGGGGGTCTGGGGCCAACGTCCTGACTTTC. Protein product: CASSRGSGANVLTF.

The sample holds one count of this clone. The J gene is TRBJ2-2, the V gene TRBV5-4, with a tentative D call TRBD2 (6 bases). CDR3 length: 14 residues. In germline, CDR1 is SGHNT, CDR2 YYREEE (reference sequence). The V end was cut by 9 bases, the J end by 4 bases, with 16 bases between. The CDR3 DNA follows: TGTGCCACCTCCTTGGCGGAGGGCACCGGGGAGCTGTTTTTT. Amino acid sequence: CATSLAEGTGELFF.

This clone came up once. At the DNA level, this CDR3 is encoded by other sequences in the same sample as well. The rearrangement uses TRBV18 and TRBJ1-1; maybe TRBD1 (6 bases). V was cut by 5 bases and J by 1 base, with 23 bases left in between. The germline V gene encodes CDR1 KGHSH and CDR2 LQKENI. The CDR3 runs to 18 residues. The CDR3 region has the DNA TGTGCCAGCTCATCAATCTACCGGGACACCAATCCGAACACTGAAGCTTTCTTT. Translating it yields CASSSIYRDTNPNTEAFF.

This chain joins TRBV5-1 and TRBJ1-3; D gene uncertain. V was clipped by 6 bases and J by 0 bases, with 10 bases between them. Per germline, CDR1 SGHRS and CDR2 YFSETQ. The CDR3 consists of 14 residues. The CDR3 region is CASKDTPSGNTIYF. The CDR3 DNA reads as TGCGCCAGCAAAGACACCCCCTCTGGAAACACCATATATTTT.

V usage is TRBV21-1 and J usage is TRBJ1-6. TRBV21-1 is described as a pseudogene. The CDR3 has 14 residues. CDR3 sequence: CASSKGDYNSPLHF. The CDR3 DNA sequence: TGTGCCAGCAGCAAAGGAGACTATAATTCACCCCTCCACTTT.

The sample holds one count of this clone. CDR3 loop: CACRVPMNTEAFF. The CDR3 DNA is TGTGCCTGCAGGGTGCCGATGAACACTGAAGCTTTCTTT. V gene TRBV30 combines with J gene TRBJ1-1; D is perhaps TRBD1 (5 bases). Germline values: CDR1 GTSNPN, CDR2 SVGIG (reference sequence). The CDR3 has 13 amino acids. V was shortened by 6 bases and J by 0 bases, with 11 bases between the two germline ends.

The chain uses TRBV9 and TRBJ1-1; possible D gene TRBD1, 5 bases. The CDR3 runs 15 residues. Trimming took 4 bases from V and 0 from J, leaving 13 bases between them. Germline V gene data show CDR1 as SGDLS and CDR2 as YYNGEE. The CDR3 here is CASSTAGEMNTEAFF. The CDR3 DNA follows: TGTGCCAGCAGCACCGCGGGGGAAATGAACACTGAAGCTTTCTTT.

This clone was recorded only once. This chain links TRBV7-2 with TRBJ1-1; no clear D. CDR1 SGHTA and CDR2 FQGNSA come from the germline V gene. The CDR3 has 14 amino acids. Trimming took 1 base from V and 4 from J, leaving 10 bases between them. CDR3: CASSLGASSTEAFF. The CDR3 region has the DNA TGTGCCAGCAGCTTAGGAGCAAGTTCCACTGAAGCTTTCTTT.

The chain joins TRBV6-5 to TRBJ2-1, with 7 bases fitting TRBD1. The V gene end was trimmed by 6 bases and the J gene end by 0 bases; junction bases not matched to a gene: 2. Germline values: CDR1 MNHEY, CDR2 SVGAGI. The length of the CDR3 is 14 residues. The CDR3 coding sequence is TGTGCCAGCAGGGGACAGAGCTCCTACAATGAGCAGTTCTTC. Translated: CASRGQSSYNEQFF.

This chain links TRBV6-1 with TRBJ2-7; TRBD1 matches at 10 bases. The CDR3 is 14 residues long. V dropped 6 bases and J dropped 3; count of bases not matched to a gene: 5. Germline-derived CDR1 and CDR2 are MNHNS and SASEGT. This CDR3 reads CASSKGQGGYEQYF. In DNA form, the CDR3 reads TGTGCCAGCAGCAAAGGACAGGGGGGCTACGAGCAGTACTTC.

The chain recombines TRBV25-1 with TRBJ1-6; TRBD1 might be the D (5 bases). This CDR3 comprises 16 residues. Germline CDR1 is MGHDK and CDR2 is SYGVNS. V was clipped by 4 bases and J by 0 bases, with 10 bases between them. The CDR3 DNA follows: TGTGCCAGCAGTGCCGACAGTGCCTCCTATAATTCACCCCTCCACTTT. This gives the protein CASSADSASYNSPLHF.

The V call is TRBV6-5, the J call TRBJ1-5; a weak D match, TRBD1 (5 bases). Looked up from germline, CDR1 is MNHEY and CDR2 is SVGAGI. CDR3 length equals 13 residues. V was shortened by 0 bases and J by 9 bases, with 9 bases between the two germline ends. CDR3 sequence reads: CASSYSRTGPQHF. The CDR3 coding sequence is TGTGCCAGCAGTTACTCGAGAACAGGGCCCCAGCATTTT.

The chain combines TRBV7-6 with TRBJ2-7; 9 bases fit TRBD1. Trimming removed 5 bases from V and 7 bases from J; junction bases left unmatched: 3. The V gene's germline CDR1 is SGHVS and CDR2 FNYEAQ. The CDR3 runs to 12 residues. The CDR3 protein is CASSLTGGEQYF. CDR3 bases: TGTGCCAGCAGCCTGACAGGGGGGGAGCAGTACTTC.

V gene TRBV29-1 combines with J gene TRBJ2-2; tentative D call: TRBD1 (5 bases). Germline loops: CDR1 SQVTM, CDR2 ANQGSEA. Trimming pared 6 bases from V and 4 bases from J, leaving 12 bases between. The CDR3 extends over 13 amino acids. The CDR3 protein is CSVRVSSTGELFF. Here the CDR3 DNA reads TGCAGCGTCAGGGTCTCTTCCACCGGGGAGCTGTTTTTT.

The chain joins TRBV15 to TRBJ1-4; 8 bases align to TRBD1. Germline V CDR1 and CDR2: LNHNV, YYDKDF (reference sequence). Unmatched junction bases numbered 13, after V lost 4 bases and J lost 6 bases. The CDR3 contains 17 residues. The CDR3 reads CATSKRTGPREDEKLFF. The CDR3 DNA is TGTGCCACCAGCAAAAGGACAGGGCCGAGGGAGGATGAAAAACTGTTTTTT.

The rearrangement joins TRBV6-5 to TRBJ2-1; no firm D call. V lost 0 bases and J lost 0, with 9 bases in between. The V gene's germline CDR1 is MNHEY and CDR2 SVGAGI. The CDR3 runs to 16 residues. The CDR3 DNA is TGTGCCAGCAGTTACTCGAACCCTAGCTCCTACAATGAGCAGTTCTTC. Its translation: CASSYSNPSSYNEQFF.

The chain joins TRBV19 to TRBJ2-1; tentatively, D is TRBD2 (5 bases). CDR1 and CDR2 from the germline V gene are LNHDA and SQIVND (reference sequence). Trimming took off 5 bases at V and 5 bases at J, with 13 bases between the two ends. The CDR3 contains 14 residues. In nucleotides, the CDR3 is TGTGCCAGTAGTCCTCCCACTAGAAACAATGAGCAGTTCTTC. This codes for CASSPPTRNNEQFF.

The CDR3 region is CASSTSGGFTYEQYF. The CDR3 nucleotides read TGTGCCAGCAGCACGAGCGGGGGGTTCACCTACGAGCAGTACTTC. The gene calls are TRBV7-2 and TRBJ2-7; 9 bases agree with TRBD2. The CDR3 contains 15 residues. V was clipped by 5 bases and J by 2 bases; unmatched bases: 7. The germline V gene has CDR1 SGHTA and CDR2 FQGNSA.

The rearrangement uses TRBV5-4 and TRBJ2-5, with 8 bases that match TRBD1. Germline-derived CDR1 and CDR2 are SGHNT and YYREEE (reference sequence). CDR3 size: 14 residues. The J segment lost 6 bases and the V segment lost 4 bases, leaving 8 bases of the junction unmatched. The CDR3 DNA reads as TGTGCCAGCAGCACCCCGGGACAGGATCAGACCCAGTACTTC. This sequence encodes CASSTPGQDQTQYF.

The rearrangement links TRBV6-5 to TRBJ2-7; D may be TRBD2 (6 bases). Germline CDR1 is MNHEY and CDR2 is SVGAGI. The CDR3 totals 14 residues. Trimming pared 4 bases from V and 9 bases from J, leaving 19 bases between. The CDR3 nucleotides are TGTGCCAGCAGTTCTCATGGGGGGTCACGGAGGCAGTACTTC. This codes for CASSSHGGSRRQYF.

V is TRBV5-8 and J is TRBJ2-7; 10 nucleotides agree with TRBD2. With 5 bases clipped from V and 6 bases from J, the junction kept 5 bases outside the gene matches. CDR1 is SGHTS, CDR2 YDEGEE, per germline. The CDR3 totals 13 residues. Here the CDR3 DNA reads TGTGCCAGCAGAGGACTAGCGGTGGGCGAGCAGTACTTC. Translating it yields CASRGLAVGEQYF.

This chain joins TRBV9 and TRBJ1-3; 11 bases match TRBD1. There are 17 residues in the CDR3. Germline V CDR1 and CDR2: SGDLS, YYNGEE. V lost 3 bases and J lost 2; bases outside the gene matches: 7. CDR3 in DNA: TGTGCCAGCAGCGCCTATGGACAGGGGGCGCCTGGAAACACCATATATTTT. This sequence encodes CASSAYGQGAPGNTIYF.